These 22 T cell receptor beta chains originate from one sample sequenced in a study of blood T cell repertoires in COVID-19 (TCRdb year 2020). Preparation of the library involved the immunoSEQ multiplex PCR assay. Held by TCRdb, this immuneACCESS table contains in-frame sequences only and omits some clones. Under half of the omission traces to an unresolved V gene where checked; the cause of the rest is unknown. This sample gives some 42,000 clones in total; 90% of them show up just once. Around 2.9% of the sample is in the top ten clones. Input material: peripheral blood. These receptors all stem from a man aged 50-59 years with active COVID-19.

The chain combines TRBV5-1 with TRBJ1-1, with TRBD1 matching over 8 bases. The CDR3 covers 16 residues. After removal of 6 bases from V and 1 base from J, the junction contained 11 bases not matched to a gene. Germline loops: CDR1 SGHRS, CDR2 YFSETQ. The CDR3 reads CASMGQGAVGNTEAFF. CDR3 DNA sequence: TGCGCCAGCATGGGGCAGGGGGCTGTCGGGAACACTGAAGCTTTCTTT.

The chain uses TRBV29-1 and TRBJ2-3; 12 bases align to TRBD2. With V trimmed by 1 base and J by 6 bases, 8 bases remained unmatched. Germline V CDR1 and CDR2: SQVTM, ANQGSEA. The CDR3 length is 16 residues. The chain's CDR3 is CSVEGSSGGAWDTQYF. In nucleotides, the CDR3 is TGCAGCGTTGAAGGATCTAGCGGGGGGGCATGGGATACGCAGTATTTT.

The gene calls are TRBV5-1 and TRBJ1-3, with D possibly being TRBD1 (5 bases). This CDR3 spans 14 amino acids. V was trimmed by 5 bases and J by 2 bases, leaving 11 bases between them. Germline V gene lookup returns CDR1 SGHRS and CDR2 YFSETQ. The CDR3 region has the DNA TGCGCCAGCAGACCTGACAGAGCTGGAAACACCATATATTTT. Its protein is CASRPDRAGNTIYF.

V usage is TRBV28 and J usage is TRBJ2-7; TRBD1 might be the D (6 bases). V lost 6 bases and J lost 5, with 14 bases in between. The germline CDR1 and CDR2 sequences are MDHEN and SYDVKM. The CDR3 runs to 13 residues. CDR3 coding DNA: TGTGCCAGCAGACAGGGTGTGAGGAACGAGCAGTACTTC. Its protein is CASRQGVRNEQYF.

The V call is TRBV11-3, the J call TRBJ2-7; D is undetermined. The CDR3 is 13 residues long. Germline CDR1 is SGHNT and CDR2 is YENEEA. Trimming took 1 base from V and 6 from J, leaving 10 bases between them. The CDR3 is CASSLAPAGEQYF. CDR3 nucleotides: TGTGCCAGCAGCTTAGCCCCCGCCGGCGAGCAGTACTTC.

This chain uses TRBV2 with TRBJ1-5; 9 bases fit TRBD1. Germline CDR1 and CDR2: SNHLY and FYNNEI. The CDR3 has 14 residues. Trimming at V came to 6 bases and at J to 7 bases, leaving 7 bases not matched to a gene. The CDR3 sequence is CASRLQGAGQPQHF. CDR3 DNA: TGTGCCAGCAGGCTACAGGGGGCGGGACAGCCCCAGCATTTT.

This clone showed up just once. The chain joins TRBV6-5 to TRBJ1-3; D uncertain. V gave up 4 bases and J gave up 4 bases, with 8 bases separating them. The CDR3 totals 13 residues. Germline CDR1 is MNHEY and CDR2 is SVGAGI. CDR3 DNA: TGTGCCAGCAGTTCCGGGTTAGGAAACACCATATATTTT. Translating gives CASSSGLGNTIYF.

Remarks on this clone: This same CDR3 is encoded by further DNA sequences in the sample. The chain carries TRBV11-2 and TRBJ1-6; D remains ambiguous. This CDR3 contains 14 residues. Looked up from germline, CDR1 is SGHAT and CDR2 is FQNNGV. Trimming took off 3 bases at V and 7 bases at J, with 10 bases between the two ends. The CDR3, as DNA: TGTGCCAGCAGCTTTGTAGCAACAAATTCACCCCTCCACTTT. Its protein is CASSFVATNSPLHF. The full variable domain, in which reference TRBV11-2 and TRBJ1-6 provide the parts outside the CDR3, is EAGVAQSPRYKIIEKRQSVAFWCNPISGHATLYWYQQILGQGPKLLIQFQNNGVVDDSQLPKDRFSAERLKGVDSTLKIQPAKLEDSAVYLCASSFVATNSPLHFGNGTRLTVT.

The V and J genes are TRBV3-1 (or the pseudogene TRBV3-2) and TRBJ2-7; D gene unclear. Germline V gene sequence: CDR1 LGHDT, CDR2 YNNKEL (reference sequence). V was shortened by 3 bases and J by 7 bases, with 13 bases between the two germline ends. This CDR3 contains 13 residues. DNA for the CDR3: TGTGCCAGCAGCCAGGCAGGCCCAACGGAGCAGTACTTC. Its protein is CASSQAGPTEQYF.

The chain carries TRBV24-1 and TRBJ2-1; 7 bases are shared with TRBD2. Trimming took 3 bases from V and 6 from J; bases not matched to a gene: 10. The germline V gene has CDR1 KGHDR and CDR2 SFDVKD. This CDR3 comprises 16 residues. CDR3 amino acids: CATSDRRGELGNEQFF. The DNA for the CDR3 is TGTGCCACCAGTGATCGTCGGGGGGAACTGGGCAATGAGCAGTTCTTC.

This clone was detected only once. V usage is TRBV6-5 and J usage is TRBJ1-1, with 9 bases aligning to TRBD1. The ends lost 5 bases at V and 4 bases at J; junction bases unmatched: 5. In germline, CDR1 is MNHEY, CDR2 SVGAGI. This CDR3 is built from 14 residues. The CDR3 sequence: CASSTGQGSTEAFF. CDR3 DNA: TGTGCCAGCAGTACGGGACAGGGCTCCACTGAAGCTTTCTTT.

The V gene is TRBV2, the J gene TRBJ2-7, with 7 bases fitting TRBD1. Germline lookup yields CDR1 SNHLY and CDR2 FYNNEI. V shed 7 bases, J shed 5 bases, and the junction held 5 bases outside the gene matches. The CDR3 extends over 12 amino acids. CDR3 loop: CASMVDRNEQYF. The CDR3 region has the DNA TGTGCCAGCATGGTGGACAGGAACGAGCAGTACTTC.

The V call is TRBV7-2, the J call TRBJ1-1, with a weak D call TRBD1 (5 bases). Looked up from germline, CDR1 is SGHTA and CDR2 is FQGNSA. V was pared by 11 bases and J by 1 base, with 11 bases between. There are 12 residues in the CDR3. The DNA of the CDR3 is TGTGCCTGGGGGGACCGGAACACTGAAGCTTTCTTT. It yields the protein CAWGDRNTEAFF.

The chain couples TRBV18 to TRBJ2-7; 10 bases agree with TRBD1. CDR3 length equals 15 residues. The trim removed 5 bases at V and 0 bases at J, leaving 4 bases unmatched. Germline V CDR1 and CDR2: KGHSH, LQKENI. This chain's CDR3 is CASSSGTGDSYEQYF. The CDR3 region has the DNA TGTGCCAGCTCATCCGGGACAGGGGACTCCTACGAGCAGTACTTC.

The rearrangement joins TRBV25-1 to TRBJ1-2; 8 bases align to TRBD1. The CDR3 covers 13 residues. The germline V gene encodes CDR1 MGHDK and CDR2 SYGVNS. V lost 4 bases, J lost 8 bases, and 6 bases stayed unmatched. For the CDR3, the DNA is TGTGCCAGCAGTGGGGGGACAGGACGCGGCTACACCTTC. Its protein product is CASSGGTGRGYTF.

V usage is TRBV25-1 and J usage is TRBJ1-1; D is undetermined. Trimming removed 7 bases at V and 5 bases at J, with 8 bases between. CDR1 MGHDK and CDR2 SYGVNS come from the germline V gene. The CDR3 consists of 11 residues. CDR3 DNA sequence: TGTGCCAGCAAACTAGGGACTGAAGCTTTCTTT. Translation: CASKLGTEAFF. Drawing the rest from reference TRBV25-1 and TRBJ1-1, the complete variable domain is EADIYQTPRYLVIGTGKKITLECSQTMGHDKMYWYQQDPGMELHLIHYSYGVNSTEKGDLSSESTVSRIRTEHFPLTLESARPSHTSQYLCASKLGTEAFFGQGTRLTVV.

The chain has TRBV24-1 and TRBJ1-5, with 8 bases lining up with TRBD1. The CDR3 runs to 15 residues. Germline CDR1 is KGHDR and CDR2 is SFDVKD. J was trimmed by 5 bases and V by 4 bases; bases with no gene match: 6. The CDR3 DNA follows: TGTGCCACCAGTGAGGCCGGGACAGGACATCAGCCCCAGCATTTT. It specifies CATSEAGTGHQPQHF.

The CDR3 is CASNPWRGSYEQYF. CDR3 coding DNA: TGTGCCAGCAACCCTTGGCGGGGCTCCTACGAGCAGTACTTC. The chain has TRBV6-5 and TRBJ2-7; maybe TRBD2 (6 bases). Germline-derived CDR1 and CDR2 are MNHEY and SVGAGI. This CDR3 has 14 residues. Trimming cost V 7 bases and J 0 bases, with 13 bases left between them.

This sequence joins TRBV13 and TRBJ1-1; 7 bases agree with TRBD1. V lost 4 bases to trimming and J lost 3 bases; unmatched junction nucleotides: 11. CDR1 is PRHDT, CDR2 FYEKMQ, per germline (reference sequence). The CDR3 length is 16 residues. The CDR3 nucleotides are TGTGCCAGCAGCTCACCTGACACAGGGGCCTACACTGAAGCTTTCTTT. It codes for CASSSPDTGAYTEAFF.

On this clone: Relative to the germline gene, one junction end is altered; a read error may explain this. The chain recombines TRBV13 with TRBJ1-4; no reliable D call. Germline V lookup: CDR1 PRHDT, CDR2 FYEKMQ (reference sequence). This CDR3 is built from 16 residues. The CDR3 coding sequence is TGTGCCAGCAGCCCTCCCCGGGTTACAACTAATGTAAAACTGTTTTTT. Its protein is CASSPPRVTTNVKLFF.

The chain carries TRBV6-6 and TRBJ1-5; TRBD1 aligns across 9 bases. In germline, CDR1 is MNHNY, CDR2 SVGAGI (reference sequence). The length of the CDR3 is 16 residues. Trimming cost V 5 bases and J 6 bases; bases outside gene matches: 11. This CDR3 is CASSHGGQGIGQPQHF. CDR3 coding DNA: TGTGCCAGCAGTCACGGGGGACAGGGAATCGGTCAGCCCCAGCATTTT.

This sequence joins TRBV2 and TRBJ1-5, with 8 bases fitting TRBD1. The V gene's germline CDR1 is SNHLY and CDR2 FYNNEI. Trimming cost V 2 bases and J 6 bases; bases outside gene matches: 3. This CDR3 comprises 14 residues. CDR3 in DNA: TGTGCCAGCAGTGAACAGGGGGCTGCTCAGCCCCAGCATTTT. Its protein product is CASSEQGAAQPQHF.